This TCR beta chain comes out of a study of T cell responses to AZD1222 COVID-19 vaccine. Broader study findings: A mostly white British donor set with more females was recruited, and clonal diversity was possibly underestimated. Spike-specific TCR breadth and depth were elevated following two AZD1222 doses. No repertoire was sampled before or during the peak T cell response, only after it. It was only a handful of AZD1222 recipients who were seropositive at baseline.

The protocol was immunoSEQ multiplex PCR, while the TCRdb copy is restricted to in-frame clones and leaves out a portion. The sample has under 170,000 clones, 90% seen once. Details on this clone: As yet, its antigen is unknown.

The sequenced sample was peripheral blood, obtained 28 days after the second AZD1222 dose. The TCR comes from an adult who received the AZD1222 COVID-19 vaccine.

CDR3 bases: TGTGCCAGCAGCCCGGGACCCACCGGGGAGCTGTTTTTT. Translated, it gives CASSPGPTGELFF. The chain has TRBV7-2 and TRBJ2-2; D may be TRBD1 or TRBD2 (5 bases each). V gave up 5 bases and J gave up 4 bases, with 8 bases separating them. The CDR3 length is 13 residues. Germline CDR1 and CDR2: SGHTA and FQGNSA.